The 28 T cell receptor beta chains reported below all come from one sample, sequenced in a study of human T cells and chemical hapten exposure. Time point specified: patch test 1, 2 weeks after DPC sensitization. As for treatment: therapeutic diphenylcyclopropenone sensitization with weekly scalp DPC. TCRdb itself ran the RACE reads through MiXCR, one entry per CDR3 protein. The sample yields 65,000 to 85,000 distinct CDR3 sequences, about 10% seen once. Sequences were derived from whole blood, sampled in connection with sensitization to the hapten diphenylcyclopropenone (DPC). These receptor sequences come from a woman aged 60-75 years with alopecia areata. Some clones in this sample may be carry-over from other donors' samples.

This clonotype appeared a few times. The chain joins TRBV5-1 to TRBJ1-6, with 7 bases matching TRBD1. Germline assignment: CDR1 SGHRS and CDR2 YFSETQ. The junction had 9 bases not matched to a gene; V was cut back by 4 bases and J by 5 bases. CDR3 length: 16 amino acids. This CDR3 is CASSQGQARHNSPLHF. The CDR3 DNA reads as TGCGCCAGCAGCCAAGGACAGGCCCGACATAATTCACCCCTCCACTTT.

The rearrangement links TRBV29-1 to TRBJ1-1; D gene uncertain. CDR1 SQVTM and CDR2 ANQGSEA come from the germline V gene. The CDR3 totals 13 residues. V was cut by 3 bases and J by 0 bases, with 8 bases left in between. The CDR3 sequence is CSVEQTLNTEAFF. As DNA, the CDR3 is TGCAGCGTTGAGCAGACCTTGAACACTGAAGCTTTCTTT.

This sequence joins TRBV7-8 and TRBJ2-7, with D possibly TRBD2 on 5 matching bases. CDR1 is SGHVS, CDR2 FQNEAQ, per germline. This CDR3 contains 15 residues. V was trimmed by 1 base and J by 0 bases, leaving 10 bases between them. DNA for the CDR3: TGTGCCAGCAGCTTAGGGTCTAGCTCCTCCTACGAGCAGTACTTC. The encoded protein is CASSLGSSSSYEQYF.

This clonotype was counted a few times. The genes are TRBV10-3 and TRBJ2-7; D ambiguous. CDR3 length: 11 residues. V gave up 3 bases and J gave up 7 bases, with 7 bases separating them. CDR1 is ENHRY and CDR2 is SYGVKD in the germline V gene. This CDR3 reads CAISETSEQYF. The CDR3 DNA is TGTGCCATCAGTGAAACGTCGGAGCAGTACTTC.

This clonotype was seen more than once but under ten times. The rearrangement uses TRBV14 and TRBJ2-7, with no clear D. Looked up from germline, CDR1 is SGHDN and CDR2 is FVKESK. Trimming pared 2 bases from V and 2 bases from J, leaving 10 bases between. This CDR3 region has 14 residues. The CDR3 spells CASSQRVSPYEQYF. Written as DNA, the CDR3 is TGTGCCAGCAGCCAACGGGTCAGCCCCTACGAGCAGTACTTC.

This clonotype was found a few times. The chain has TRBV15 and TRBJ1-2; 7 nucleotides agree with TRBD1. CDR3 length: 14 residues. CDR1 and CDR2 (germline): LNHNV, YYDKDF (reference sequence). With V trimmed by 3 bases and J by 3 bases, 4 bases remained unmatched. CDR3 loop: CATSRDRSYYGYTF. The CDR3 DNA reads TGTGCCACCAGCAGGGACAGGAGCTACTATGGCTACACCTTC.

This clonotype was observed a few times. The chain is built from TRBV7-2 and TRBJ1-2; the D gene is possibly TRBD1 (5 bases). This CDR3 has 15 amino acids. Germline assignment: CDR1 SGHTA and CDR2 FQGNSA. Trimming stripped 6 bases from V and 7 bases from J, with 21 bases between. In DNA, the CDR3 is TGTGCCAGCAGTCCCCTAATGGGGGGGTCCGGTGGCTACACCTTC. Protein product: CASSPLMGGSGGYTF.

The chain combines TRBV7-9 with TRBJ1-1; no firm D call. Germline CDR1 and CDR2: SEHNR and FQNEAQ (reference sequence). The ends were cut back, 2 bases at V and 4 bases at J, with 2 bases in the middle. The CDR3 spans 11 residues. The CDR3 DNA reads as TGTGCCAGCAGCTTATCCACTGAAGCTTTCTTT. Encoded protein: CASSLSTEAFF.

Ten or more counts support this clonotype. The chain links TRBV12-3 or TRBV12-4 to TRBJ2-3, with unresolved D. V dropped 6 bases and J dropped 2 bases, with 9 bases sitting between them. The CDR3 loop spans 13 amino acids. In nucleotides, the CDR3 is TGTGCCAGCAGGGGCGGCTTCACAGATACGCAGTATTTT. Protein sequence: CASRGGFTDTQYF.

This clonotype was picked up a small number of times. The chain is built from TRBV11-2 and TRBJ2-2, with D possibly being TRBD1 (6 bases). Germline assignment: CDR1 SGHAT and CDR2 FQNNGV. V was trimmed by 7 bases and J by 7 bases, leaving 13 bases between them. CDR3 length: 13 residues. For the CDR3, the DNA is TGTGCCAGCACCCCAGGGGTAGTCGGGGAGCTGTTTTTT. This codes for CASTPGVVGELFF.

This clonotype has more than one count but fewer than ten. The chain combines TRBV3-1 with TRBJ1-1, with D uncertain. The CDR3 extends over 11 amino acids. CDR1 and CDR2 (germline): LGHDT, YNNKEL (reference sequence). V was cut by 1 base and J by 6 bases, with 3 bases left in between. The CDR3 nucleotides are TGTGCCAGCAGCCAAGGTTCTGAAGCTTTCTTT. Translation gives CASSQGSEAFF.

The table lists this clonotype with many counts. This chain uses TRBV30 with TRBJ1-4; 9 positions match TRBD1. The V and J ends lost 0 bases and 5 bases, in that order; junction bases with no gene match: 4. The CDR3 loop spans 15 amino acids. CDR1 and CDR2 (germline): GTSNPN, SVGIG (reference sequence). The CDR3 spells CAWSVRGTGNEKLFF. CDR3 DNA: TGTGCCTGGAGTGTACGCGGGACAGGGAATGAAAAACTGTTTTTT.

The table lists this clonotype with a few counts. CDR3 in amino acids: CASSLVPGEYTF. DNA of the CDR3: TGTGCCAGCAGCTTAGTCCCCGGGGAGTACACCTTC. The rearrangement joins TRBV7-3 to TRBJ1-2; D gene unclear. CDR3 length: 12 residues. The germline CDR1 and CDR2 sequences are SGHTA and FQGTGA. V lost 2 bases, J lost 11 bases, and 12 bases lay in between.

This clonotype was counted many times. J is TRBJ2-7 and V is TRBV7-8; 9 bases align to TRBD1. The junction had 16 bases not matched to a gene; V was cut back by 1 base and J by 6 bases. CDR1 SGHVS and CDR2 FQNEAQ come from the germline V gene. This CDR3 region has 18 residues. The CDR3 DNA reads as TGTGCCAGCAGCTTAGTAGGGGGCCCCATGGGGACAGGGACCGAGCAGTACTTC. Translating it yields CASSLVGGPMGTGTEQYF.

The chain carries TRBV7-3 and TRBJ2-1, with D possibly matching TRBD1 (7 bases). The germline gives CDR1 SGHTA, CDR2 FQGTGA. The CDR3 has 14 residues. Between the trimmed V and J ends, which lost 5 bases and 5 bases, there was a span of 13 bases. Here the CDR3 DNA reads TGTGCCAGCAGCCCCGGAGGGGGCCACAATGAGCAGTTCTTC. Amino acids: CASSPGGGHNEQFF.

This clonotype was counted ten times or more. This chain connects TRBV6-4 to TRBJ1-6, with TRBD1 matching over 12 bases. V lost 6 bases and J lost 6; bases outside the gene matches: 15. The CDR3 sequence is 19 residues long. Germline-derived CDR1 and CDR2 are MRHNA and SNTAGT. CDR3 coding DNA: TGTGCCAGCAGCCCGACCGGGACAGGGGGCGCCCGGGGTAATTCACCCCTCCACTTT. This translates into CASSPTGTGGARGNSPLHF.

This clonotype was detected ten times or more. The rearrangement joins TRBV7-9 to TRBJ2-2; D is uncertain. This CDR3 spans 14 amino acids. Germline CDR1 reads SEHNR; CDR2 reads FQNEAQ (reference sequence). With 4 bases removed from V and 1 base from J, the gap between germline ends came to 7 bases. CDR3 sequence: CASSYDWNTGELFF. The CDR3 nucleotides read TGTGCCAGCAGCTACGACTGGAACACCGGGGAGCTGTTTTTT.

Regarding this clonotype: The junction shows a germline mismatch at one end, possibly a read error. This sequence joins TRBV2 and TRBJ2-3, with 8 bases lining up with TRBD2. The CDR3 is 14 amino acids. Germline loops: CDR1 SNHLY, CDR2 FYNNEI. CDR3 amino acids: CASRGLAGGYPLVF. Written as DNA, the CDR3 is TGTGCCAGCAGAGGACTAGCCGGGGGATATCCGCTCGTTTTT. Full variable domain (remainder filled in from reference TRBV2 and TRBJ2-3): EPEVTQTPSHQVTQMGQEVILRCVPISNHLYFYWYRQILGQKVEFLVSFYNNEISEKSEIFDDQFSVERPDGSNFTLKIRSTKLEDSAMYFCASRGLAGGYPLVFGPGTRLTVL.

The chain carries TRBV7-2 and TRBJ2-2; no firm D call. The ends were cut back, 5 bases at V and 3 bases at J, with 4 bases in the middle. CDR1 is SGHTA, CDR2 FQGNSA, per germline. The CDR3 consists of 12 residues. The CDR3: CASSKYTGELFF. In DNA form, the CDR3 reads TGTGCCAGCAGCAAATACACCGGGGAGCTGTTTTTT.

This clonotype has a count of ten or more. The rearrangement joins TRBV2 to TRBJ2-3; D unclear. The CDR3 runs to 13 residues. V was shortened by 7 bases and J by 0 bases, with 8 bases between the two germline ends. Germline V gives CDR1 SNHLY, CDR2 FYNNEI. The CDR3 DNA is TGTGCCAGCAACAAGGCTAGCACAGATACGCAGTATTTT. It translates to CASNKASTDTQYF.

This clonotype occurred many times. J is TRBJ1-6 and V is TRBV7-2; D gene unclear. CDR1 is SGHTA and CDR2 is FQGNSA in the germline V gene. Trimming left V 7 bases short and J 6 bases short, with 10 bases between. CDR3 size: 13 residues. The CDR3 here is CASNTNGNSPLHF. The CDR3 bases are TGTGCCAGCAACACGAACGGTAATTCACCCCTCCACTTT.

This rearrangement joins TRBV20-1 to TRBJ2-3, with 8 bases aligning to TRBD2. Germline values: CDR1 DFQATT, CDR2 SNEGSKA (reference sequence). This CDR3 spans 14 amino acids. The J segment lost 5 bases and the V segment lost 3 bases, leaving 7 bases of the junction unmatched. As DNA, the CDR3 is TGCAGTGCTAGTCGGGGGGGAGAAATAGATACGCAGTATTTT. Its translation is CSASRGGEIDTQYF.

To note about this clonotype: A much larger clone differs from this one at a single base, so this may be a read error. This chain connects TRBV2 to TRBJ2-3, with 12 bases aligning to TRBD2. The CDR3 has 15 residues. In germline, CDR1 is SNHLY, CDR2 FYNNEI. CDR3 protein: CVSRARLAGEDTQYF. In nucleotides, the CDR3 is TGTGTCAGCAGGGCGAGACTAGCGGGGGAGGATACGCAGTATTTT.

A few counts support this clonotype. The V call is TRBV9, the J call TRBJ2-2; 10 positions match TRBD2. The germline gives CDR1 SGDLS, CDR2 YYNGEE. The ends lost 3 bases at V and 2 bases at J; junction bases unmatched: 4. This CDR3 has 16 residues. CDR3 bases: TGTGCCAGCAGCGAACGACTAGCGGGTAACACCGGGGAGCTGTTTTTT. This translates into CASSERLAGNTGELFF.

This chain connects TRBV6-5 to TRBJ1-1; no clear D gene. Germline V gene data show CDR1 as MNHEY and CDR2 as SVGAGI. The CDR3 covers 15 residues. V was trimmed by 2 bases and J by 1 base, leaving 11 bases between them. CDR3 sequence reads: CASSYVAVKNTEAFF. CDR3 bases: TGTGCCAGCAGTTACGTGGCAGTCAAGAACACTGAAGCTTTCTTT.

CDR3 bases: TGCGCCAGCAGCGTGCTAGGGGGCCGTACTGAAGCTTTCTTT. Encoded protein: CASSVLGGRTEAFF. The rearrangement links TRBV10-2 to TRBJ1-1; 7 positions agree with TRBD1. Trimming took 6 bases from V and 5 from J; bases not matched to a gene: 9. The CDR3 is 14 amino acids. Per the germline V gene, CDR1 is WSHSY and CDR2 is SAAADI.

Many counts were recorded for this clonotype. The V and J genes are TRBV11-2 and TRBJ1-4; D is undetermined. Germline CDR1 is SGHAT and CDR2 is FQNNGV. CDR3 length: 14 amino acids. V gave up 6 bases and J gave up 0 bases, with 8 bases separating them. CDR3 sequence reads: CASRVRATNEKLFF. CDR3 DNA: TGTGCCAGCAGAGTCCGAGCAACTAATGAAAAACTGTTTTTT.

There are many counts of this clonotype. This chain uses TRBV10-3 with TRBJ1-1; 7 bases line up with TRBD1. Trimming took 11 bases from V and 4 from J; bases not matched to a gene: 13. CDR1 is ENHRY and CDR2 is SYGVKD in the germline V gene. CDR3 length equals 14 residues. The CDR3 region is CAAGGGRLGTEAFF. In DNA, the CDR3 is TGTGCCGCAGGGGGGGGGCGCTTGGGCACTGAAGCTTTCTTT.